This TCR beta chain was observed in a study of identical twins (dated by TCRdb to about 2016). The study in broad terms: TCR alpha and beta repertoires from monozygotic twins, unrelated adults of various ages and cord blood were deep-sequenced to test whether fetal clonotypes persist. To rule out contamination, replicate twin experiments were performed at different times with different library preparation protocols. The research as a whole found: In beta out-of-frame sequences, excess twin sharing was weaker, because having fewer shared sequences lowered the signal-to-noise ratio. Because the same donors could not be followed over many years, conclusions were based on cross-sectional statistical analysis. Fewer insertions were carried by abundant cord blood beta clonotypes; a weaker similar trend was observed in young adult naive repertoires, while no such trend was observed in memory repertoires. Out-of-frame TCR alpha sequences shared between twins showed an excess of low generation-probability sequences compared with coincidental sharing between unrelated individuals. Recombination models systematically underestimated out-of-frame TCR alpha sharing in monozygotic twins but agreed with sharing between unrelated individuals. Invariant T cells such as MAIT and iNKT could partly confound zero-insertion analyses, although diverse VJ usage argued against such confounding for most clonotypes.

The cysteine opens and the phenylalanine closes a CDR3 of 16 amino acids. Of the read, only the CDR3 DNA is kept; its 48 bases are in frame from base 1. The germline V gene (reference sequence) sets CDR1 to LNHDA and CDR2 to SQIVND. V was cut back by 6 bases and J by 1 base, leaving a gap of 18 bases between them. All donors were healthy Caucasians. Three pairs of female monozygotic twins, all aged about 18 to 30 years, were included in the twin cohort. CD4+ and CD8+ T cell populations were isolated with positive isolation kits from Invitrogen. As for this clonotype: The antigen it binds to is not known. Qualities for individual bases were not recorded, and no much larger clone is one base off.

Libraries were constructed by 5' RACE. The sequencer was an Illumina HiSeq 2000. A universal primer binding site was added through template switching, and the final cDNA carried a unique molecular identifier so that TCR cDNA molecules could be counted accurately. First-strand cDNA for TCR alpha and beta chains was synthesized from specific primers in the conserved constant-segment region. Each cDNA library was double barcoded, with a SMART-Mk sample barcode plus Illumina barcodes, to control for contamination. Two successive PCR steps introduced TruSeq adapter sequences along with Illumina sample barcodes. Sequencing of the TCR alpha and beta cDNA libraries was done on the Illumina HiSeq platform using custom primers. As for how the authors treated the data: Raw reads were processed with MiGEC to extract unique molecular identifiers, and MiXCR was used to determine CDR3 positions. For each individual, recombination models were inferred using an EM algorithm with the repgenHMM and IGoR tools. Shared clonotype analysis was performed with the tcR package in R, normalizing sharing by the product of cloneset sizes. To study raw recombination free of thymic and clonal selection effects, out-of-frame nonproductive sequences were analyzed. TCRdb trimmed the raw reads at Q25, called clones with MiXCR and kept productive beta chains. Identical CDR3 proteins give one entry, which carries the most common genes and DNA. TCRdb, not the authors, supplied the V and J calls. This sample lists 460,000 or so distinct CDR3 sequences; 14% were detected once. About 0.52% of the sample lies in the top ten.

Another study also made use of these data, one on yellow fever vaccine responses in identical twins. From the second report: The T cell response to vaccination in identical twins was reported by the authors to appear partly convergent and partly personalized. The study precisely tracked vaccine-responding T cell clones in identical twins.

The V gene is TRBV19 and the J gene is TRBJ1-2; too little of a D gene remains to name it. The receptor comes from a woman between 18 and 29 years old in good health. Sequencing was performed on CD4+ T cells sorted from blood. The CDR3 protein is CASREDGTRNNYGYTF. The sequenced DNA is TGTGCCAGTAGGGAGGACGGAACCAGGAATAACTATGGCTACACCTTC.